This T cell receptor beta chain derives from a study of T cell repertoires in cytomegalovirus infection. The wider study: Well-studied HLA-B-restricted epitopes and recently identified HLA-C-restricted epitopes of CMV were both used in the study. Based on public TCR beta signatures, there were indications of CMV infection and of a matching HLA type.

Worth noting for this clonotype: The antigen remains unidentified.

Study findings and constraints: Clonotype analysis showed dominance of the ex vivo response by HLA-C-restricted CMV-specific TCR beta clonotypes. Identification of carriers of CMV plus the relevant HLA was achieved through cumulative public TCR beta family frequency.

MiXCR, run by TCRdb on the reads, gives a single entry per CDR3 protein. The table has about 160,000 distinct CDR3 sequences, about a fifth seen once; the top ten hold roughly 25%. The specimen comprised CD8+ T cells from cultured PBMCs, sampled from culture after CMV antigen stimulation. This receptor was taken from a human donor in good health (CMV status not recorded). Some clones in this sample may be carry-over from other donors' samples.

The CDR3 DNA is TGCGCCAGCAGCTGGTCGCACCTCGGGGCCAACGTCCTGACTTTC. Translating gives CASSWSHLGANVLTF. The chain employs TRBV4-1 and TRBJ2-6, with D uncertain. Trimming pared 5 bases from V and 4 bases from J, leaving 12 bases between. The CDR3 spans 15 residues. Per germline, CDR1 MGHRA and CDR2 YSYEKL.